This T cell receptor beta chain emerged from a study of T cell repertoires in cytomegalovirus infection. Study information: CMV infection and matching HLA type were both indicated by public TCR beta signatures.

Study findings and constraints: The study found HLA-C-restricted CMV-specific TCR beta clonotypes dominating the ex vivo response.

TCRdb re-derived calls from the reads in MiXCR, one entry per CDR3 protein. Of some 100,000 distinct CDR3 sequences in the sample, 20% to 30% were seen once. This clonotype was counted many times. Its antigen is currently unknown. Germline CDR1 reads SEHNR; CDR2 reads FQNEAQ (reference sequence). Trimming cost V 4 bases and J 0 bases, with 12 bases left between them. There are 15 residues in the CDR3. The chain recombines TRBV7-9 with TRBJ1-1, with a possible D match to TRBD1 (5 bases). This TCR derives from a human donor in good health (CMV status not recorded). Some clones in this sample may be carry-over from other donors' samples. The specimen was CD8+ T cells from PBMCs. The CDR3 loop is CASSSPGPMNTEAFF. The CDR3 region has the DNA TGTGCCAGCAGCTCACCGGGACCCATGAACACTGAAGCTTTCTTT.